One sample yielded the 5 T cell receptor beta chains listed below, sequenced in a study of blood T cell repertoires in COVID-19. Measured with immunoSEQ multiplex PCR; TCRdb has only the in-frame clones, and not every one. The sample gives some 200,000 clones, roughly four fifths of which show up once; about an eighth is in the top ten. The source material was peripheral blood. Receptor source: a man aged 25 to 45 with active or convalescent COVID-19.

The rearrangement joins TRBV18 to TRBJ1-1, with 7 bases identical to TRBD1. With V trimmed by 8 bases and J by 5 bases, 8 bases remained unmatched. This CDR3 contains 13 residues. The germline CDR1 and CDR2 sequences are KGHSH and LQKENI. In DNA, the CDR3 is TGTGCCAGCCAGGGACAGAGAGGAACTGAAGCTTTCTTT. It specifies CASQGQRGTEAFF.

The V and J genes are TRBV9 and TRBJ1-6; the match to TRBD1 covers 9 bases. The CDR3 has 16 residues. Looked up from germline, CDR1 is SGDLS and CDR2 is YYNGEE. With V trimmed by 3 bases and J by 5 bases, 6 bases remained unmatched. In nucleotides, the CDR3 is TGTGCCAGCAGCGATATGACAGGGGGAAATAATTCACCCCTCCACTTT. Translating gives CASSDMTGGNNSPLHF.

This chain joins TRBV14 and TRBJ1-1, with 7 nucleotides matching TRBD1. With 3 bases clipped from V and 2 bases from J, the junction kept 3 bases outside the gene matches. CDR3 length equals 14 residues. The V gene's germline CDR1 is SGHDN and CDR2 FVKESK. The CDR3 DNA sequence: TGTGCCAGCAGCCAGTACAGGGGCAACACTGAAGCTTTCTTT. Protein product: CASSQYRGNTEAFF.

The J gene is TRBJ1-5, the V gene TRBV18, with a weak D call TRBD1 (6 bases). The ends were cut back, 2 bases at V and 3 bases at J, with 17 bases in the middle. The CDR3 length is 17 residues. Germline V gene data show CDR1 as KGHSH and CDR2 as LQKENI. The CDR3 sequence is CASSPTDSLGNNQPQHF. CDR3 sequence (DNA): TGTGCCAGCTCACCAACGGACAGTCTAGGAAACAATCAGCCCCAGCATTTT. The whole variable domain, filled in from reference TRBV18 and TRBJ1-5, reads NAGVMQNPRHLVRRRGQEARLRCSPMKGHSHVYWYRQLPEEGLKFMVYLQKENIIDESGMPKERFSAEFPKEGPSILRIQQVVRGDSAAYFCASSPTDSLGNNQPQHFGDGTRLSIL.

This chain connects TRBV7-2 to TRBJ2-2, with TRBD2 matching 9 bases. The CDR3 spans 15 residues. Looked up from germline, CDR1 is SGHTA and CDR2 is FQGNSA. J lost 6 bases, V lost 2 bases, and 4 bases had no gene match. The CDR3 is CASSLRRGGAGELFF. Written as DNA, the CDR3 is TGTGCCAGCAGCTTACGGCGGGGGGGCGCCGGGGAGCTGTTTTTT.